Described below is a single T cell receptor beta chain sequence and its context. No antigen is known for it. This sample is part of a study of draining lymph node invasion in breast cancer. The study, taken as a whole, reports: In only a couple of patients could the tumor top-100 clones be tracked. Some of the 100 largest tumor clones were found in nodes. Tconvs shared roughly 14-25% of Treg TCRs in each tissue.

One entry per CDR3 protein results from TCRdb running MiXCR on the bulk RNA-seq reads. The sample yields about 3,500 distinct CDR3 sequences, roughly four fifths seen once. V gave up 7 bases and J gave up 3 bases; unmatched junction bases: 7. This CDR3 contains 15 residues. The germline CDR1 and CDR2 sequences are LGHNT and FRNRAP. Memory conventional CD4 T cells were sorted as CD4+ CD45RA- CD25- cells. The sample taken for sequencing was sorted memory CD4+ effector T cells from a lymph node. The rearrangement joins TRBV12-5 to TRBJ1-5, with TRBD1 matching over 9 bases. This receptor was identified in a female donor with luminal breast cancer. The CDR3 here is CASDPGQGLNQPQHF. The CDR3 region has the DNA TGTGCTAGTGACCCGGGACAGGGCCTCAATCAGCCCCAGCATTTT.